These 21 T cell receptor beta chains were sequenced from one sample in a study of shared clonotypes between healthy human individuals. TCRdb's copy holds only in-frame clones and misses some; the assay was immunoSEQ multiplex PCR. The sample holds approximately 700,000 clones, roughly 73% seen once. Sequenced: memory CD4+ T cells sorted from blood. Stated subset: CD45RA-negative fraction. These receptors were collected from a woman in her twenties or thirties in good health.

For the CDR3, the DNA is TGTGCCAGCAGGCGATGGGGGAGCTCCTACAATGAGCAGTTCTTC. Protein product: CASRRWGSSYNEQFF. The genes are TRBV2 and TRBJ2-1; D is tentatively TRBD1 or TRBD2 (5 bases each). Germline V gene data show CDR1 as SNHLY and CDR2 as FYNNEI. CDR3 size: 15 residues. Between the trimmed V and J ends, which lost 6 bases and 0 bases, there was a span of 12 bases.

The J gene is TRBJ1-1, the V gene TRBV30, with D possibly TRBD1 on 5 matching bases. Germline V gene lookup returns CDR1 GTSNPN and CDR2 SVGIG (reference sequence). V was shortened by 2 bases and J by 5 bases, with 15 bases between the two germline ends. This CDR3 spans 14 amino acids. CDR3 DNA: TGTGCCTGGAGTCTCCGGGCGGGGGGAACTGAAGCTTTCTTT. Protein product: CAWSLRAGGTEAFF.

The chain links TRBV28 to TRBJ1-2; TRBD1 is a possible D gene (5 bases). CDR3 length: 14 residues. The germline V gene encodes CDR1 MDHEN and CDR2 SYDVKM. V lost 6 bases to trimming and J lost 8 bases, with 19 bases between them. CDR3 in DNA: TGTGCCAGCAGCTCCGGATTTCGGGGCGAAGGCTACACCTTC. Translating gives CASSSGFRGEGYTF.

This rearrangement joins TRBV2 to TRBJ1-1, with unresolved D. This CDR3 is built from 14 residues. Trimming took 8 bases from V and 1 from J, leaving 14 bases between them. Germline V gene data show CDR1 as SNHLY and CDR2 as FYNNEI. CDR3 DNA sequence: TGTGCCAGCGGCCTAGGTGGGTCGAACACTGAAGCTTTCTTT. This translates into CASGLGGSNTEAFF.

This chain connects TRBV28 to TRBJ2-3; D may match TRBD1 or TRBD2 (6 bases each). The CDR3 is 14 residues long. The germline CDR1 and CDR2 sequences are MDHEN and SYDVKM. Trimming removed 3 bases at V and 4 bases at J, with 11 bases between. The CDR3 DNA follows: TGTGCCAGCAGTTTGTGGAGGGGGGCAGATACGCAGTATTTT. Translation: CASSLWRGADTQYF. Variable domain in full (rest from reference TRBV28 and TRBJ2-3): DVKVTQSSRYLVKRTGEKVFLECVQDMDHENMFWYRQDPGLGLRLIYFSYDVKMKEKGDIPEGYSVSREKKERFSLILESASTNQTSMYLCASSLWRGADTQYFGPGTRLTVL.

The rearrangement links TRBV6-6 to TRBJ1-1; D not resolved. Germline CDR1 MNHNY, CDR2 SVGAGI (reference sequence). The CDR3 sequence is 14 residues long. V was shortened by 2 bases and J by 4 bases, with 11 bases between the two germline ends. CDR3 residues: CASSYREEFTEAFF. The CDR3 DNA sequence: TGTGCCAGCAGTTACAGGGAGGAATTCACTGAAGCTTTCTTT.

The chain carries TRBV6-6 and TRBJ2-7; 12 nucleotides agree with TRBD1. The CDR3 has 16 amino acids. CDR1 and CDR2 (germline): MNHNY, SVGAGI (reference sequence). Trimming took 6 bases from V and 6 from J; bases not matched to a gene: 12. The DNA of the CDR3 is TGTGCCAGCAGCTTGCCCGCGGGACAGGGGGCGTTCGAGCAGTACTTC. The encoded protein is CASSLPAGQGAFEQYF.

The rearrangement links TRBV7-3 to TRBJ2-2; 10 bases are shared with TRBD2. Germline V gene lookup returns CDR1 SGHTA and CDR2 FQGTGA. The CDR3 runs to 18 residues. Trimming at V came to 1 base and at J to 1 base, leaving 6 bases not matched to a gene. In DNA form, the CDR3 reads TGTGCCAGCAGCTTAAGGGATAGCGGGAGGCTGAACACCGGGGAGCTGTTTTTT. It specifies CASSLRDSGRLNTGELFF.

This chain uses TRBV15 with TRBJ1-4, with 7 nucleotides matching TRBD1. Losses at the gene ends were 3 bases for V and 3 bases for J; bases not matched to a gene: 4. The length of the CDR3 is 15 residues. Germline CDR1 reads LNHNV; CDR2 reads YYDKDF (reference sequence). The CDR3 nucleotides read TGTGCCACCAGCAGGGAGACAGGGCCTAATGAAAAACTGTTTTTT. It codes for CATSRETGPNEKLFF.

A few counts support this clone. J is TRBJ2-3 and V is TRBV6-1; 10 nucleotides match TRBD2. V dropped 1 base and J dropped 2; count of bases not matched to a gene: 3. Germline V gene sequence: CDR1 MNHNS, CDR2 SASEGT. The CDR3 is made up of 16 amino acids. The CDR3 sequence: CASSEVAGGFTDTQYF. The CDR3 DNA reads TGTGCCAGCAGTGAAGTAGCGGGAGGATTCACAGATACGCAGTATTTT.

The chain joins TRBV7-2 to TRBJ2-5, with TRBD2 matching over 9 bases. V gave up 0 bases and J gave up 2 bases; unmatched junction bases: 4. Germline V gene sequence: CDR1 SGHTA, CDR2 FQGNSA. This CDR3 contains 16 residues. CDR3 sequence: CASSLAGAGGQETQYF. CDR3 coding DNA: TGTGCCAGCAGCTTAGCGGGGGCGGGAGGGCAAGAGACCCAGTACTTC. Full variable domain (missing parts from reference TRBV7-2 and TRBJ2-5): GAGVSQSPSNKVTEKGKDVELRCDPISGHTALYWYRQSLGQGLEFLIYFQGNSAPDKSGLPSDRFSAERTGGSVSTLTIQRTQQEDSAVYLCASSLAGAGGQETQYFGPGTRLLVL.

The CDR3 DNA is TGTGCCAGCAGTTACCCCGGTGGACCGTGGGAGACCCAGTACTTC. Translation gives CASSYPGGPWETQYF. The chain links TRBV28 to TRBJ2-5; D unclear. V lost 4 bases and J 5 bases, leaving 17 bases between the germline ends. Germline loops: CDR1 MDHEN, CDR2 SYDVKM. This CDR3 has 15 amino acids.

CDR3 protein: CASSPGQGPTDTQYF. DNA for the CDR3: TGCGCCAGCAGCCCGGGACAGGGGCCCACAGATACGCAGTATTTT. V is TRBV4-1 and J is TRBJ2-3; TRBD1 matches at 10 bases. Germline-derived CDR1 and CDR2 are MGHRA and YSYEKL. Trimming took 4 bases from V and 2 from J; bases not matched to a gene: 3. The length of the CDR3 is 15 residues.

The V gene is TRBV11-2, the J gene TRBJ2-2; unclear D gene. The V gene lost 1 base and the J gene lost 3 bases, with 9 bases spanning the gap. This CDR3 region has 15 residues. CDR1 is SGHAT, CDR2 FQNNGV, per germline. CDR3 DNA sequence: TGTGCCAGCAGCTTAGTAGGCAAACACACCGGGGAGCTGTTTTTT. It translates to CASSLVGKHTGELFF.

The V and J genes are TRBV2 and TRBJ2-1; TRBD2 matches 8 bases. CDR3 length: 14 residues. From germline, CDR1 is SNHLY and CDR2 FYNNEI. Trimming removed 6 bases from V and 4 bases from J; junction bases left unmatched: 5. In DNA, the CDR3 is TGTGCCAGCAGGGCTAGCGGGCCTTACAATGAGCAGTTCTTC. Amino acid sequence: CASRASGPYNEQFF. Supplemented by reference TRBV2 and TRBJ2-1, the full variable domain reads EPEVTQTPSHQVTQMGQEVILRCVPISNHLYFYWYRQILGQKVEFLVSFYNNEISEKSEIFDDQFSVERPDGSNFTLKIRSTKLEDSAMYFCASRASGPYNEQFFGPGTRLTVL.

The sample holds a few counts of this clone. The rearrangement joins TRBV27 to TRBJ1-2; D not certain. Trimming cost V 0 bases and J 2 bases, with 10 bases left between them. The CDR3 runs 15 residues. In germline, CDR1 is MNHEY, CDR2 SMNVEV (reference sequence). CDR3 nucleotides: TGTGCCAGCAGTTTATCGGTCACTGACAACTATGGCTACACCTTC. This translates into CASSLSVTDNYGYTF.

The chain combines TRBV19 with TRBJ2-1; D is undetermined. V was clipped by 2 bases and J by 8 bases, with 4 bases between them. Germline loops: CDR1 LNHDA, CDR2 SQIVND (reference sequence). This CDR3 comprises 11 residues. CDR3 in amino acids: CASSIWYEQFF. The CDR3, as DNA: TGTGCCAGTAGTATATGGTATGAGCAGTTCTTC. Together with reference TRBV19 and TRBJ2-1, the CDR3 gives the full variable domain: DGGITQSPKYLFRKEGQNVTLSCEQNLNHDAMYWYRQDPGQGLRLIYYSQIVNDFQKGDIAEGYSVSREKKESFPLTVTSAQKNPTAFYLCASSIWYEQFFGPGTRLTVL.

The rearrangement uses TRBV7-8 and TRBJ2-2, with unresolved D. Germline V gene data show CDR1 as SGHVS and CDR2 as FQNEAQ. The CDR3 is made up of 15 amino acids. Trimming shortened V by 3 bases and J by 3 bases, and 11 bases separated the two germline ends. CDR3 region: CASSFAGPDTGELFF. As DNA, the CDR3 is TGTGCCAGCAGCTTCGCAGGCCCAGACACCGGGGAGCTGTTTTTT.

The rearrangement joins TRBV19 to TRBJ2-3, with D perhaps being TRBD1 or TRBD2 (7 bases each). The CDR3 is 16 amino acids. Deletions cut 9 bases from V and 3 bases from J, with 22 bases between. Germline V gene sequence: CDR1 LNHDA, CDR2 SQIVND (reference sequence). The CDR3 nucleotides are TGTGCCAGCCGCCAGGGGGAGGGCGCGAGGACAGATACGCAGTATTTT. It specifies CASRQGEGARTDTQYF.

CDR3 nucleotide sequence: TGCGCCAGCAGCCCGGGGCCCCAGGGGGTGTACACAGATACGCAGTATTTT. This translates into CASSPGPQGVYTDTQYF. V is TRBV5-1 and J is TRBJ2-3; 7 positions match TRBD1. The V gene's germline CDR1 is SGHRS and CDR2 YFSETQ. The CDR3 is 17 residues long. The V segment lost 4 bases and the J segment 2 bases; nucleotides outside the gene matches: 13.

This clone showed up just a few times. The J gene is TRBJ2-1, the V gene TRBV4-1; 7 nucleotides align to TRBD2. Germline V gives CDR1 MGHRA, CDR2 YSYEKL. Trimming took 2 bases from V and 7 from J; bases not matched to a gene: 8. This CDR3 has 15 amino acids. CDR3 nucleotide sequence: TGCGCCAGCAGCCAATCGGGGAGGGCCGAAAATGAGCAGTTCTTC. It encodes CASSQSGRAENEQFF.